This T cell receptor beta chain was found in a study of blood T cell repertoires in COVID-19. Looking at the study overall: The United States, Italy and Spain provided the acute and convalescent COVID-19 samples. Sample material is recorded as cDNA or gDNA derived from T cells, B-cell-depleted T cells, or PBMCs.

In the authors' methods: Amplification from reference gene primers served as the basis for estimated nucleated cell counts. Produced via immunoSEQ multiplex PCR; TCRdb's table is partial and in-frame only. V, J and clone size are those of that table, while D and trimming were read from the DNA. Among fewer than 85,000 clones, approximately 88% were seen once, and the ten largest hold 5.8%. CDR1 and CDR2 from the germline V gene are SGDLS and YYNGEE. Trimming took 0 bases from V and 1 from J; bases not matched to a gene: 2. The CDR3 is made up of 15 amino acids. This chain uses TRBV9 with TRBJ2-5; 8 bases match TRBD1. The sample consisted of peripheral blood. The TCR was taken from a man aged 45-65 years with active COVID-19. As DNA, the CDR3 is TGTGCCAGCAGCGTAGGGACAGGGACCCAAGAGACCCAGTACTTC. Its protein product is CASSVGTGTQETQYF.